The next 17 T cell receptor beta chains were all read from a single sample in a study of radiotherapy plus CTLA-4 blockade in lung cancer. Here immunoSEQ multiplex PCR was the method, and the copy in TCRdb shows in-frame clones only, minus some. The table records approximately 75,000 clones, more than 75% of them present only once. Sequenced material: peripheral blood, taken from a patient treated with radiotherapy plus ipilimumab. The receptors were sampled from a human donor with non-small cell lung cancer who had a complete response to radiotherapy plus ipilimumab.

Here the CDR3 reads CSVEGTSGTRNTQYF. CDR3 sequence (DNA): TGCAGCGTTGAAGGGACTAGCGGGACCAGGAATACGCAGTATTTT. V gene TRBV29-1 combines with J gene TRBJ2-3; TRBD2 aligns across 12 bases. This CDR3 is 15 amino acids long. The germline gives CDR1 SQVTM, CDR2 ANQGSEA. V gave up 1 base and J gave up 7 bases; unmatched junction bases: 6.

CDR3 residues: CASSRLYRGPQETQYF. CDR3 nucleotide sequence: TGTGCCAGCAGTCGCCTTTACAGGGGGCCGCAAGAGACCCAGTACTTC. The chain carries TRBV14 and TRBJ2-5; 9 bases match TRBD1. Germline trimming cut 6 bases from V and 2 bases from J; bases unmatched to any gene: 10. CDR3 length: 16 residues. Germline V gene lookup returns CDR1 SGHDN and CDR2 FVKESK.

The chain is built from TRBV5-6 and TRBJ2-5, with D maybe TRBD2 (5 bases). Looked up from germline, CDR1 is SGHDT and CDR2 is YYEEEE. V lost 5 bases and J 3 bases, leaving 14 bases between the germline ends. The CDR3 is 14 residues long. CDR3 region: CASRPAGGEETQYF. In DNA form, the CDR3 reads TGTGCCAGCAGACCGGCGGGCGGAGAAGAGACCCAGTACTTC.

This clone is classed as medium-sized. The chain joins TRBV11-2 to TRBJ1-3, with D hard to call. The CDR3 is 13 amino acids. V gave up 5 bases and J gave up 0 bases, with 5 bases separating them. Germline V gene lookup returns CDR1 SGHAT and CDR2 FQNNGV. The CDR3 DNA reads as TGTGCCAGCAGCGCGATCTCTGGAAACACCATATATTTT. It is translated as CASSAISGNTIYF.

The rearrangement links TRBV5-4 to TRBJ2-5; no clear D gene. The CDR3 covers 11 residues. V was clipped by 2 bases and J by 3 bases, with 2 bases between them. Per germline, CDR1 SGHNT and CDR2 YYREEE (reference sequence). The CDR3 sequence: CASSFKETQYF. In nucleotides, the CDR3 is TGTGCCAGCAGCTTTAAAGAGACCCAGTACTTC.

This CDR3 is CAWSVRMEKLFF. The CDR3 DNA reads as TGTGCCTGGAGTGTGAGGATGGAAAAACTGTTTTTT. The chain has TRBV30 and TRBJ1-4; D is unresolved. Germline CDR1 is GTSNPN and CDR2 is SVGIG (reference sequence). The CDR3 is 12 residues long. V was cut by 0 bases and J by 8 bases, with 7 bases left in between.

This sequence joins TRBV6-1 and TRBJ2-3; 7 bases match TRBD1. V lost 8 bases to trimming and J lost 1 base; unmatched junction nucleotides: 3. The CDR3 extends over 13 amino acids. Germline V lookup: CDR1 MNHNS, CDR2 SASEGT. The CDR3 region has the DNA TGTGCCAGCTCCGGACAGGGCACAGATACGCAGTATTTT. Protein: CASSGQGTDTQYF.

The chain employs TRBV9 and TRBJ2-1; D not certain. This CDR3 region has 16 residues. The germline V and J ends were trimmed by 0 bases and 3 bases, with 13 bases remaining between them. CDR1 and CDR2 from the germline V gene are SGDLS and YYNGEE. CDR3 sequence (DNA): TGTGCCAGCAGCGTAGCTACGTTGGGTTTCTACAATGAGCAGTTCTTC. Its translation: CASSVATLGFYNEQFF.

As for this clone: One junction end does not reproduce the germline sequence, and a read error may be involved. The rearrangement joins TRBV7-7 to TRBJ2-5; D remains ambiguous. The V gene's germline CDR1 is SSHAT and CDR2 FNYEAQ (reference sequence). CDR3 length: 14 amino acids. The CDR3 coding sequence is TGTGCTAGCAGCTACGGTCTCGTACAAGAGACCCAGTACTTC. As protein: CASSYGLVQETQYF.

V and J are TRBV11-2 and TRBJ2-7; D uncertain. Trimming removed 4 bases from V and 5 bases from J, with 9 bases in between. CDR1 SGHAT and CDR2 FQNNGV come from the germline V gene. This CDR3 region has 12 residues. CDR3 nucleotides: TGTGCCAGCAGCTCCGACGGTCACGAGCAGTACTTC. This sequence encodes CASSSDGHEQYF.

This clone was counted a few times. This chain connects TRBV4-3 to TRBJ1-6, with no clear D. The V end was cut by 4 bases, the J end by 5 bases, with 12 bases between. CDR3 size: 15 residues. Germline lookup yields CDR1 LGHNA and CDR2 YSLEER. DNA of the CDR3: TGCGCCAGCAGCCCCCAGCTCAAGGATAATTCACCCCTCCACTTT. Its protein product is CASSPQLKDNSPLHF.

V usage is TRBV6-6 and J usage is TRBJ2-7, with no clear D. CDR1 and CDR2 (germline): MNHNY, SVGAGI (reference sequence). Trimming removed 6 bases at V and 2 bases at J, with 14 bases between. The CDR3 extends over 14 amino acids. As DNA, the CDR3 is TGTGCCAGCAGCCCCATGGCGACGGCCTACGAGCAGTACTTC. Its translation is CASSPMATAYEQYF.

The CDR3 sequence is CASTTGLYGYTF. The CDR3 DNA reads TGTGCCTCGACGACAGGCCTCTATGGCTACACCTTC. The chain employs TRBV30 and TRBJ1-2; D is perhaps TRBD1 (6 bases). The germline gives CDR1 GTSNPN, CDR2 SVGIG (reference sequence). The CDR3 is made up of 12 amino acids. V was shortened by 7 bases and J by 4 bases, with 13 bases between the two germline ends.

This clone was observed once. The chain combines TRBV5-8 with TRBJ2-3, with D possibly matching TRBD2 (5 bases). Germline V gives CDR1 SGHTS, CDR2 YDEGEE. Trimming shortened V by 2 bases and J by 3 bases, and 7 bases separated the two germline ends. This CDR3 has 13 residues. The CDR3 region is CASSFGNTDTQYF. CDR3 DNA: TGTGCCAGCAGCTTCGGGAATACAGATACGCAGTATTTT.

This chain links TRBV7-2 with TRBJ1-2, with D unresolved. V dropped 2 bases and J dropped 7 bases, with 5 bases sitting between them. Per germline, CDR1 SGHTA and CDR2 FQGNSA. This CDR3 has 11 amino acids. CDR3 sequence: CASSLFSGYTF. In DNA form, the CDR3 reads TGTGCCAGCAGCTTATTTTCTGGCTACACCTTC.

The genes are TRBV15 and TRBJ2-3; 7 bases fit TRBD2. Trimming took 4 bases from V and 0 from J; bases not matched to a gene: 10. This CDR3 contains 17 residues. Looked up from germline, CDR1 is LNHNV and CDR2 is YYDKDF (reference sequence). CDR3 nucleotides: TGTGCCACCAGCAAAGGTGTAACTAGCGTCAGCACAGATACGCAGTATTTT. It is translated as CATSKGVTSVSTDTQYF.

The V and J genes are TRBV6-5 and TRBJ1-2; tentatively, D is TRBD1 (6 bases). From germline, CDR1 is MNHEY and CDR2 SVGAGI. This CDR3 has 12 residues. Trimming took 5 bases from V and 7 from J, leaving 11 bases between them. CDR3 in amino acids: CASSETGFGYTF. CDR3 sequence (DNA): TGTGCCAGCAGTGAAACAGGGTTTGGCTACACCTTC.